A single sample gave rise to the 10 T cell receptor beta chains below, sequenced in a study of blood T cells in healthy people across ages. The authors ran a second PCR of about 6 to 11 cycles using a sample-barcoded 5' primer and a J-beta primer mix. TCRdb re-called the 5' RACE reads with MiXCR, one entry per CDR3 protein. Here the sample spans around 900,000 distinct CDR3 sequences, around 54% being singletons. Sequencing was done on a sample of blood. These receptors were obtained from a woman aged 60-70 years in good health.

The rearrangement joins TRBV6-6 to TRBJ1-5, with unresolved D. The germline gives CDR1 MNHNY, CDR2 SVGAGI (reference sequence). Trimming stripped 0 bases from V and 0 bases from J, with 9 bases between. The CDR3 loop spans 16 amino acids. This chain's CDR3 is CASSYSSAYSNQPQHF. The CDR3, as DNA: TGTGCCAGCAGTTACTCGTCTGCTTATAGCAATCAGCCCCAGCATTTT.

This clonotype was detected a few times. This chain joins TRBV12-3 or TRBV12-4 and TRBJ2-3, with TRBD2 identical over 12 bases. CDR3 length: 19 amino acids. Trimming took 0 bases from V and 3 from J; bases not matched to a gene: 10. CDR3 sequence: CASSLALGLAGMPTDTQYF. The CDR3 DNA is TGTGCCAGCAGTTTAGCGCTCGGACTAGCGGGAATGCCTACAGATACGCAGTATTTT.

V and J are TRBV7-9 and TRBJ2-5; 9 bases match TRBD2. The DNA end lines up better with TRBJ2-7; the J call may be wrong. The CDR3 consists of 15 residues. In germline, CDR1 is SEHNR, CDR2 FQNEAQ (reference sequence). The CDR3 loop reads CASSDMAGGSYEQYF. CDR3 DNA sequence: TGTGCCAGCAGTGACATGGCGGGAGGGAGCTACGAGCAGTACTTC.

The chain links TRBV29-1 to TRBJ2-5; 14 bases agree with TRBD2. This CDR3 region has 18 residues. Germline values: CDR1 SQVTM, CDR2 ANQGSEA. Trimming cost V 1 base and J 4 bases; bases outside gene matches: 11. In DNA form, the CDR3 reads TGCAGCGTTGAAGTCGGGACTAGCGGGAGTACGCGACCAGAGACCCAGTACTTC. Protein: CSVEVGTSGSTRPETQYF.

This clonotype was detected many times. V usage is TRBV12-3 or TRBV12-4 and J usage is TRBJ2-7; 9 bases are shared with TRBD2. The ends lost 5 bases at V and 3 bases at J; junction bases unmatched: 8. CDR3 size: 15 residues. This CDR3 is CASSTSLAGIYEQYF. The DNA of the CDR3 is TGTGCCAGCAGTACGAGCCTAGCGGGGATCTACGAGCAGTACTTC.

This chain connects TRBV29-1 to TRBJ2-1, with D unclear. CDR3 length: 14 residues. V was clipped by 3 bases and J by 2 bases, with 11 bases between them. CDR1 is SQVTM, CDR2 ANQGSEA, per germline. This CDR3 reads CSVEIQGAYNEQFF. The CDR3 DNA follows: TGCAGCGTTGAGATCCAAGGAGCCTACAATGAGCAGTTCTTC.

The V and J genes are TRBV5-1 and TRBJ1-1, with TRBD1 matching 8 bases. Germline V gives CDR1 SGHRS, CDR2 YFSETQ. J lost 1 base, V lost 0 bases, and 11 bases had no gene match. CDR3 length equals 18 residues. CDR3 loop: CASSLADFGQGWNTEAFF. The CDR3 nucleotides read TGCGCCAGCAGCTTGGCCGATTTTGGACAGGGATGGAACACTGAAGCTTTCTTT.

A few counts support this clonotype. This chain links TRBV28 with TRBJ2-7; D unresolved. The V gene's germline CDR1 is MDHEN and CDR2 SYDVKM. Trimming removed 9 bases from V and 3 bases from J, with 21 bases in between. The CDR3 is made up of 15 amino acids. The CDR3 loop is CASILRTSADYEQYF. The CDR3 DNA sequence: TGTGCCAGTATACTCAGGACGTCCGCCGACTACGAGCAGTACTTC.

The chain joins TRBV20-1 to TRBJ1-2, with 8 bases matching TRBD1. Germline V lookup: CDR1 DFQATT, CDR2 SNEGSKA (reference sequence). This CDR3 comprises 14 residues. With V trimmed by 5 bases and J by 1 base, 6 bases remained unmatched. The DNA for the CDR3 is TGCAGTGCTTCCCGGGACAGGAATAACTATGGCTACACCTTC. Its translation is CSASRDRNNYGYTF.

The chain links TRBV7-9 to TRBJ2-1; a possible D gene is TRBD2 (5 bases). Trimming removed 4 bases from V and 0 bases from J, with 10 bases in between. Germline V gene data show CDR1 as SEHNR and CDR2 as FQNEAQ (reference sequence). The length of the CDR3 is 15 residues. CDR3 amino acids: CASSWDRGSYNEQFF. CDR3 nucleotide sequence: TGTGCCAGCAGCTGGGATCGGGGCTCCTACAATGAGCAGTTCTTC.